Reported below is one T cell receptor (beta chain). The antigen is undetermined. Treatment denoted: oral pan-JAK inhibitor, 5-10 mg twice daily. This entry belongs to a study of CD8+ T cells in alopecia areata. Overall study context: Administration of oral tofacitinib to treated patients was at 5 to 10 mg twice daily. Study results and caveats: Scalp clonality decreased significantly with tofacitinib, and so did expanded CD8+ clones among the top 100. Persistence of many expanded lesional clones was seen in scalp and blood during tofacitinib. Lesional tissue from the scalp (especially in alopecia totalis/universalis) showed higher clonality than normal scalp.

cDNA reverse transcribed from extracted RNA served as the sequencing template. Data came from immunoSEQ multiplex PCR; TCRdb stores just in-frame clones and leaves some out. Of approximately 110,000 clones in the sample, around 50% were seen once. V shed 1 base and J shed 0 bases, with 12 bases lying between them. Germline-derived CDR1 and CDR2 are SEHNR and FQNEAQ (reference sequence). This CDR3 contains 16 residues. Sequenced here: CD8+ T cells sorted from blood, sampled at week 24, from a patient treated with tofacitinib. V is TRBV7-9 and J is TRBJ1-2; possibly TRBD1 for D (6 bases). The sequence derives from a human donor with alopecia areata. CDR3 sequence: CASSLVGTTPNYGYTF. For the CDR3, the DNA is TGTGCCAGCAGCTTAGTGGGGACAACTCCTAACTATGGCTACACCTTC.